This is a list of T cell receptor beta chains from one sample in a study of spatial heterogeneity in lung cancer. MiXCR, run by TCRdb on the 5' RACE reads, gives a single entry per CDR3 protein. This sample yields 20,000 to 25,000 distinct CDR3 sequences, of which over 3% are seen a single time; more than 25% belongs to the top ten. The source material was PBMCs, sampled at surgery. The receptors were sampled from a female donor with early-stage non-small cell lung cancer. CDR3s include the opening cysteine and the closing phenylalanine or tryptophan. The D gene is left open where the match is weak. Where a row states a size, it is once, few, many or the class of an expanded clone; other rows omit it.

size: many
D: NA
J: TRBJ2-7
V: TRBV4-1
DNA: TGCGCCAGCAGCCAAGGGGGGACAAACGCGTACGAGCAGTACTTC
CDR3: CASSQGGTNAYEQYF

size: many
D: NA
J: TRBJ1-1
V: TRBV27
DNA: TGTGCCAGCAGTAACCCTAACACTGAAGCTTTCTTT
CDR3: CASSNPNTEAFF

size: many
D: TRBD2
J: TRBJ2-3
V: TRBV28
DNA: TGTGCCAGCAGTTTACTGGACCCCGGGAGGGCAGATACGCAGTATTTT
CDR3: CASSLLDPGRADTQYF

size: many
D: NA
J: TRBJ2-1
V: TRBV2
DNA: TGTGCCAGCAAGGGACTTTCCTCCTACAATGAGCAGTTCTTC
CDR3: CASKGLSSYNEQFF

size: many
D: NA
J: TRBJ2-7
V: TRBV20-1
DNA: TGCAGTGCTAGAGACCCTGGACTTTACGAGCAGTACTTC
CDR3: CSARDPGLYEQYF

size: many
D: NA
J: TRBJ2-5
V: TRBV7-9
DNA: TGTGCCAGCAGCTTAAAGAGTCTGGGGTGGGGTGAGACCCAGTACTTC
CDR3: CASSLKSLGWGETQYF

size: many
D: NA
J: TRBJ2-2
V: TRBV19
DNA: TGTGCCAGTAGTTCCGGAACTGACACCGGGGAGCTGTTTTTT
CDR3: CASSSGTDTGELFF

size: many
D: TRBD1
J: TRBJ2-7
V: TRBV11-2
DNA: TGTGCCAGCAAGCCTGTGACAGGACAGGGCTACGAGCAGTACTTC
CDR3: CASKPVTGQGYEQYF

size: many
D: NA
J: TRBJ2-5
V: TRBV27
DNA: TGTGCCAGCAGTCCGGCAGGGTTCCAAGAGACCCAGTACTTC
CDR3: CASSPAGFQETQYF

size: many
D: NA
J: TRBJ2-7
V: TRBV6-1
DNA: TGTGCCAGCAGTGAGGGCCCCCGCAACTACGAGCAGTACTTC
CDR3: CASSEGPRNYEQYF

size: many
D: NA
J: TRBJ1-1
V: TRBV15
DNA: TGTGCCACCAGCTTTTCAACACGAAACACTGAAGCTTTCTTT
CDR3: CATSFSTRNTEAFF

size: few
D: NA
J: TRBJ2-3
V: TRBV7-9
DNA: TGTGCCAGCAGCTTACGGAGCGGATCCACAGATACGCAGTATTTT
CDR3: CASSLRSGSTDTQYF

size: many
D: NA
J: TRBJ2-1
V: TRBV29-1
DNA: TGCAGCGTTGAGGGGACCTACAATGAGCAGTTCTTC
CDR3: CSVEGTYNEQFF

size: many
D: NA
J: TRBJ2-5
V: TRBV7-2
DNA: TGTGCCAGCAGCGCTATAGAGACCCAGTACTTC
CDR3: CASSAIETQYF

size: few
D: NA
J: TRBJ2-4
V: TRBV10-3
DNA: TGTGCCATCAGTGAATCAGGGTTATCGAAAGCCAAAAACATTCAGTACTTC
CDR3: CAISESGLSKAKNIQYF

size: many
D: TRBD1
J: TRBJ1-5
V: TRBV19
DNA: TGTGCCAGTAGTGACAGGGTTGGCAATCAGCCCCAGCATTTT
CDR3: CASSDRVGNQPQHF

size: many
D: NA
J: TRBJ1-2
V: TRBV2
DNA: TGTGCCAGCAGCACAGGACAGAGACCTAACTATGGCTACACCTTC
CDR3: CASSTGQRPNYGYTF

size: NA
D: TRBD1
J: TRBJ2-1
V: TRBV9
DNA: TGTGCCAGCGCTCTAACAGGGGCGGGCAATGAGCAGTTCTTC
CDR3: CASALTGAGNEQFF

size: medium-sized
D: NA
J: TRBJ2-3
V: TRBV6-4
DNA: TGTGCCAGCAGTGACACTAGCACAGATACGCAGTATTTT
CDR3: CASSDTSTDTQYF

size: many
D: TRBD2
J: TRBJ2-1
V: TRBV27
DNA: TGTGCCAGCAGTTTATTTAGCGGGAGGTCCTACAATGAGCAGTTCTTC
CDR3: CASSLFSGRSYNEQFF

size: NA
D: TRBD2
J: TRBJ2-5
V: TRBV27
DNA: TGTGCCAGCAGTCCAACCACTAGCGGGGGTTACCAAGAGACCCAGTACTTC
CDR3: CASSPTTSGGYQETQYF

size: few
D: TRBD1
J: TRBJ1-6
V: TRBV6-4
DNA: TGTGCCAGCAGTGATCCGGGACAGATCCGTTTT
CDR3: CASSDPGQIRF

size: many
D: NA
J: TRBJ2-7
V: TRBV27
DNA: TGTGCCAGCAGTTTACTGGCCTCCTCCTACGAGCAGTACTTC
CDR3: CASSLLASSYEQYF

size: many
D: NA
J: TRBJ2-3
V: TRBV19
DNA: TGTGCCAGTACCCCCCAGCAGGGGTTGGCAGATACGCAGTATTTT
CDR3: CASTPQQGLADTQYF

size: few
D: TRBD2
J: TRBJ2-3
V: TRBV3-1
DNA: TGTGCCAGCAGCCAAGAATTCCCACTAGCGCCAAGCACAGATACGCAGTATTTT
CDR3: CASSQEFPLAPSTDTQYF

size: many
D: TRBD2
J: TRBJ2-1
V: TRBV9
DNA: TGTGCCAGCAGCACCGGACTAGGACCCAACAATGAGCAGTTCTTC
CDR3: CASSTGLGPNNEQFF

size: many
D: NA
J: TRBJ2-7
V: TRBV5-1
DNA: TGCGCCAGCAGCTTGTTGGACGAGCAGTACTTC
CDR3: CASSLLDEQYF

size: medium-sized
D: NA
J: TRBJ2-7
V: TRBV29-1
DNA: TGCAGCGTTGAAGCGCAGGGGCTGAATCAAGAGCAGTACTTC
CDR3: CSVEAQGLNQEQYF

size: many
D: TRBD1
J: TRBJ2-1
V: TRBV7-2
DNA: TGTGCCAGCAGCTGGACAGGGGGTGACAATGAGCAGTTCTTC
CDR3: CASSWTGGDNEQFF

size: many
D: NA
J: TRBJ2-1
V: TRBV5-5
DNA: TGTGCCAGCAGCTTTTGGGACACGGACAATGAGCAGTTCTTC
CDR3: CASSFWDTDNEQFF

size: many
D: NA
J: TRBJ2-5
V: TRBV21-1
DNA: TGTGCCAGCAGCAAAGCAAGGTTTCAGGGAAAAGAGACCCAGTACTTC
CDR3: CASSKARFQGKETQYF

size: many
D: NA
J: TRBJ2-4
V: TRBV10-1
DNA: TGCGCCACCTCTGATCGAGCGCGAAAAAACATTCAGTACTTC
CDR3: CATSDRARKNIQYF

size: many
D: NA
J: TRBJ1-1
V: TRBV5-8
DNA: TGTGCCAGCAGCTTGTTTGGGGGAGGGAACACTGAAGCTTTCTTT
CDR3: CASSLFGGGNTEAFF

size: many
D: TRBD2
J: TRBJ2-2
V: TRBV7-6
DNA: TGTGCCAGCAGCTTAGTGAGGCTAGCGGGTGGTAACACCGGGGAGCTGTTTTTT
CDR3: CASSLVRLAGGNTGELFF

size: many
D: NA
J: TRBJ1-6
V: TRBV12-3/TRBV12-4
DNA: TGTGCCAGCTCCGGGGATTCACCCCTCCACTTT
CDR3: CASSGDSPLHF

size: NA
D: NA
J: TRBJ2-3
V: TRBV15
DNA: TGTGCCACCAGCAGAGATAGGAGAGATACGCAGTATTTT
CDR3: CATSRDRRDTQYF

size: NA
D: TRBD1
J: TRBJ2-1
V: TRBV7-3
DNA: TGTGCCAGCAGCCCAGGGGGCGGCGGGGAGCAGTTCTTC
CDR3: CASSPGGGGEQFF

size: many
D: TRBD2
J: TRBJ2-1
V: TRBV20-1
DNA: TGCAGTGCTAGAGATCCTCGCGGGAGCTCCTACAATGAGCAGTTCTTC
CDR3: CSARDPRGSSYNEQFF

size: many
D: TRBD1
J: TRBJ2-5
V: TRBV7-7
DNA: TGTGCTAGCAGCTCCGGGACAGTAAAAGGAGAGACCCAGTACTTC
CDR3: CASSSGTVKGETQYF

size: many
D: TRBD2
J: TRBJ2-4
V: TRBV9
DNA: TGTGCCAGCAGCTCCCCAGCTAGCGGGAGAGGTAAAAACATTCAGTACTTC
CDR3: CASSSPASGRGKNIQYF

size: many
D: NA
J: TRBJ2-7
V: TRBV10-1
DNA: TGCGCCAGCGATGAGGGGAGATCACACCCCAACGAGCAGTACTTC
CDR3: CASDEGRSHPNEQYF

size: many
D: NA
J: TRBJ2-7
V: TRBV12-3/TRBV12-4
DNA: TGTGCCAGCAGTCTCGGGACTTCCATCTACGAGCAGTACTTC
CDR3: CASSLGTSIYEQYF